The entry below gives a single T cell receptor (beta chain) sequence along with its context. TCRdb's copy holds only in-frame clones and misses some; the assay was immunoSEQ multiplex PCR. Of about 210,000 clones in the sample, approximately 85% were seen once. This sample was taken from a study of blood T cell repertoires in COVID-19. V shed 3 bases and J 1 base; nucleotides not matched to a gene: 9. The CDR3 has 16 residues. Germline V gives CDR1 LGHDT, CDR2 YNNKEL (reference sequence). This receptor was obtained from a woman in her forties or fifties with active or convalescent COVID-19. This chain joins TRBV3-1 (or the pseudogene TRBV3-2) and TRBJ2-7; 7 bases are a match to TRBD1. The specimen was peripheral blood. This CDR3 is CASSQRTGVRSYEQYF. CDR3 nucleotides: TGTGCCAGCAGCCAGCGCACAGGGGTTAGATCCTACGAGCAGTACTTC.